The 10 T cell receptor beta chains below were found in one sample sequenced in a study of blood T cell repertoires in COVID-19. Produced via immunoSEQ multiplex PCR; TCRdb's table is partial and in-frame only. The sample includes 250,000 to 300,000 clones, around 89% of them seen just once. The sequenced sample was PBMCs or T cells enriched from blood (not recorded which). Every receptor here comes from a woman aged 60-75 years in a cohort exposed to, infected with or recovered from COVID-19 (not recorded which).

The gene calls are TRBV24-1 and TRBJ1-2; D remains ambiguous. V lost 4 bases, J lost 0 bases, and 8 bases lay in between. Germline V gene sequence: CDR1 KGHDR, CDR2 SFDVKD. This CDR3 has 14 residues. In DNA, the CDR3 is TGTGCCACCAGTGACCCCCGGTCTAACTATGGCTACACCTTC. Residues: CATSDPRSNYGYTF.

This sequence joins TRBV11-2 and TRBJ2-1, with D possibly matching TRBD1 (6 bases). The CDR3 covers 17 residues. Trimming pared 2 bases from V and 2 bases from J, leaving 16 bases between. CDR1 and CDR2 (germline): SGHAT, FQNNGV. The CDR3 nucleotides are TGTGCCAGCAGCTTACCAGGACAGACTCAAACCTACAATGAGCAGTTCTTC. It translates to CASSLPGQTQTYNEQFF.

CDR3 sequence reads: CASQDSAIYF. CDR3 coding DNA: TGTGCCAGCCAAGATAGCGCCATATATTTT. This rearrangement joins TRBV28 to TRBJ1-3; no reliable D call. There are 10 residues in the CDR3. The V and J ends lost 8 bases and 11 bases respectively, with 10 bases between them. Germline V gene sequence: CDR1 MDHEN, CDR2 SYDVKM.

This clone was seen only a few times. The genes are TRBV18 and TRBJ2-5; TRBD1 matches at 8 bases. Trimming took 4 bases from V and 5 from J; bases not matched to a gene: 6. This CDR3 contains 14 residues. Germline values: CDR1 KGHSH, CDR2 LQKENI. The CDR3 loop is CASSQQTGAETQYF. DNA for the CDR3: TGTGCCAGCTCACAGCAGACAGGGGCGGAGACCCAGTACTTC.

This clone has only a few counts. This rearrangement joins TRBV9 to TRBJ2-7; D is perhaps TRBD2 (7 bases). The CDR3 sequence is 16 residues long. CDR1 is SGDLS and CDR2 is YYNGEE in the germline V gene. Deletions cut 0 bases from V and 7 bases from J, with 20 bases between. The CDR3 region is CASSVEGGGPPWEQYF. The DNA for the CDR3 is TGTGCCAGCAGCGTAGAGGGCGGGGGCCCACCTTGGGAGCAGTACTTC.

This rearrangement joins TRBV28 to TRBJ1-3; 9 bases map to TRBD1. Germline CDR1 and CDR2: MDHEN and SYDVKM. This CDR3 region has 16 residues. The ends lost 5 bases at V and 4 bases at J; junction bases unmatched: 9. As DNA, the CDR3 is TGTGCCAGCAGTCCCCGGACAGGGGTGTTCGGAAACACCATATATTTT. Amino acids: CASSPRTGVFGNTIYF.

This chain links TRBV3-1 (or the pseudogene TRBV3-2) with TRBJ1-4, with TRBD1 matching over 7 bases. The CDR3 sequence is 14 residues long. Looked up from germline, CDR1 is LGHDT and CDR2 is YNNKEL (reference sequence). Losses at the gene ends were 5 bases for V and 7 bases for J; bases not matched to a gene: 7. CDR3 region: CASSYTGAAEKLFF. The DNA for the CDR3 is TGTGCCAGCAGCTATACAGGGGCGGCTGAAAAACTGTTTTTT.

Only one count was recorded for this clone. The chain carries TRBV3-1 (or the pseudogene TRBV3-2) and TRBJ2-3, with 7 bases fitting TRBD2. The CDR3 loop spans 17 amino acids. The junction had 14 bases not matched to a gene; V was cut back by 4 bases and J by 4 bases. Germline V gene data show CDR1 as LGHDT and CDR2 as YNNKEL (reference sequence). CDR3 sequence reads: CASSPTPGGKSADTQYF. CDR3 DNA: TGTGCCAGCAGCCCAACACCCGGGGGGAAGTCGGCAGATACGCAGTATTTT.

The DNA of the CDR3 is TGTGCCAGCAGCCCCCGACTAGCGGGCTCCTACGAGCAGTACTTC. Residues: CASSPRLAGSYEQYF. The V and J genes are TRBV6-5 and TRBJ2-7; 10 positions match TRBD2. Per germline, CDR1 MNHEY and CDR2 SVGAGI. The trim removed 6 bases at V and 0 bases at J, leaving 5 bases unmatched. The CDR3 length is 15 residues.

The chain joins TRBV5-1 to TRBJ2-7; 8 positions agree with TRBD2. CDR1 is SGHRS, CDR2 YFSETQ, per germline. Trimming removed 0 bases from V and 0 bases from J; junction bases left unmatched: 5. The CDR3 spans 16 residues. Here the CDR3 DNA reads TGCGCCAGCAGCTTGGATCCTAGCGGGCTCTCCTACGAGCAGTACTTC. Amino acid sequence: CASSLDPSGLSYEQYF.